This TCR beta chain comes out of a study of cytomegalovirus exposure and HLA in healthy donors (dated by TCRdb to between 2016 and 2019). A note on the overall study: According to a later analysis, the roughly 120 validation repertoires were produced on the same platform as the approximately 600 repertoires of the first cohort. To predict cytomegalovirus infection status, the study combined high-throughput TCR immunosequencing, statistical association of individual TCRs with disease status, and machine learning. The study was designed to test whether signatures of past pathogen exposure could be identified by cataloging public T cell receptors. In addition to the first cohort of around 670 subjects, a separate validation cohort of 130 or so different subjects was used. General conclusions and limits of the study: In the study, approximately 160 TCR beta chains were listed as associated with cytomegalovirus. A few of the identified cytomegalovirus-associated TCR beta chains were confirmed in vitro to be specific for cytomegalovirus antigens. The classifier was reported to diagnose cytomegalovirus status with high specificity and sensitivity in both the original cohort and the validation cohort. Of the cluster scores, roughly 93% were above 0 in a later analysis, which found that TCRs clustered in the first cohort also tended to co-occur in the 120 or so validation repertoires. Across donors, most TCR sequences were observed very rarely, whereas some public TCRs were present in many individuals. A later analysis lacked HLA typing for the validation cohort, so it scored co-occurrence in that cohort across all 110 or so repertoires. According to the authors, the approach could potentially be generalized to other disease states and immunological phenotypes.

As concerns this clone: The clone's antigen remains unknown. No clone much larger than this one lies a single base away; base qualities are absent.

CDR1 is given as MNHEY and CDR2 as SVGAGI, both from the germline V gene. The CDR3 numbers 14 residues from cysteine through phenylalanine. Of all the DNA, just the CDR3 is kept, 42 bases in frame from base 1. Trimming leaves V shorter by 5 bases and J shorter by 4 bases, with the junction holding 0 bases beyond the gene matches. The donors belonged to the validation cohort of over a hundred subjects, which was separate from the approximately 700-subject first cohort. Library construction relied on the immunoSEQ multiplex PCR assay. Per the authors' processing: To diagnose cytomegalovirus status from the catalog of TCR beta chain sequences, a statistical classification framework was built. TCRdb obtained this table from immuneACCESS and retained in-frame rearrangements with V and J assigned. These tables miss some clones; where compared with another copy, unresolved V genes account for less than half of the shortfall, and the remainder is unexplained. V and J calls and clone size are those listed in that table; D and trimming were worked out from the DNA. This sample gives 65,000 or so clones in total; roughly 94% of them show up just once. Of the sample, around 4.5% is held by the ten largest clones.

The chain uses TRBV6-5 and TRBJ2-3; 13 nucleotides in the junction match TRBD2. The clonotype comes from a man aged 18 to 30 in good health and CMV-seropositive. Sequenced material: PBMCs. The nucleotides are TGTGCCAGCAGTACTAGCGGGAGGGCAGATACGCAGTATTTT. It translates to CASSTSGRADTQYF.